The 5 T cell receptor beta chains below all came from one sample that was sequenced in a study of blood T cell repertoires in COVID-19. Measured with immunoSEQ multiplex PCR; TCRdb has only the in-frame clones, and not every one. Of 430,000 or so clones in the sample, approximately 91% were seen once. Sequenced input: PBMCs or T cells enriched from blood (not recorded which). These TCRs come from a woman between 18 and 30 years old who had been exposed to COVID-19.

The chain couples TRBV11-2 to TRBJ2-5; 9 nucleotides line up with TRBD1. The length of the CDR3 is 15 residues. Germline V gene data show CDR1 as SGHAT and CDR2 as FQNNGV. Trimming cost V 0 bases and J 5 bases; bases outside gene matches: 4. The CDR3 is CASSLDPDRGETQYF. Written as DNA, the CDR3 is TGTGCCAGCAGCTTAGACCCGGACAGGGGTGAGACCCAGTACTTC.

The V and J genes are TRBV6-5 and TRBJ1-6, with 9 bases matching TRBD1. CDR1 is MNHEY and CDR2 is SVGAGI in the germline V gene. The CDR3 sequence is 15 residues long. Trimming removed 8 bases from V and 10 bases from J; junction bases left unmatched: 12. The CDR3, as DNA: TGTGCCAGCCCACCCTGGGGACAGGGAATCTCACCCCTCCACTTT. As protein: CASPPWGQGISPLHF.

The V gene is TRBV4-3, the J gene TRBJ1-1, with D uncertain. Deletions cut 2 bases from V and 3 bases from J, with 16 bases between. The CDR3 extends over 16 amino acids. Per germline, CDR1 LGHNA and CDR2 YSLEER. CDR3 in amino acids: CASSQTRRVWDTEAFF. DNA of the CDR3: TGCGCCAGCAGCCAAACCCGGCGGGTTTGGGACACTGAAGCTTTCTTT.

This clone appeared a single time. The genes are TRBV27 and TRBJ1-2; D perhaps matches TRBD1 (6 bases). Trimming removed 3 bases at V and 4 bases at J, with 18 bases between. The V gene's germline CDR1 is MNHEY and CDR2 SMNVEV (reference sequence). The CDR3 runs 16 residues. The CDR3 sequence: CASSLAEGDWIYGYTF. CDR3 coding DNA: TGTGCCAGCAGTTTGGCCGAGGGGGATTGGATCTATGGCTACACCTTC.

The rearrangement joins TRBV3-1 (or the pseudogene TRBV3-2) to TRBJ2-5; 9 bases fit TRBD2. The CDR3 consists of 20 residues. The V segment lost 1 base and the J segment 2 bases; nucleotides outside the gene matches: 17. CDR1 and CDR2 from the germline V gene are LGHDT and YNNKEL (reference sequence). The CDR3 DNA sequence: TGTGCCAGCAGCCAAGCATACCAGCGGGGGGCCCGCGCCCTGCAAGAGACCCAGTACTTC. Its translation: CASSQAYQRGARALQETQYF.